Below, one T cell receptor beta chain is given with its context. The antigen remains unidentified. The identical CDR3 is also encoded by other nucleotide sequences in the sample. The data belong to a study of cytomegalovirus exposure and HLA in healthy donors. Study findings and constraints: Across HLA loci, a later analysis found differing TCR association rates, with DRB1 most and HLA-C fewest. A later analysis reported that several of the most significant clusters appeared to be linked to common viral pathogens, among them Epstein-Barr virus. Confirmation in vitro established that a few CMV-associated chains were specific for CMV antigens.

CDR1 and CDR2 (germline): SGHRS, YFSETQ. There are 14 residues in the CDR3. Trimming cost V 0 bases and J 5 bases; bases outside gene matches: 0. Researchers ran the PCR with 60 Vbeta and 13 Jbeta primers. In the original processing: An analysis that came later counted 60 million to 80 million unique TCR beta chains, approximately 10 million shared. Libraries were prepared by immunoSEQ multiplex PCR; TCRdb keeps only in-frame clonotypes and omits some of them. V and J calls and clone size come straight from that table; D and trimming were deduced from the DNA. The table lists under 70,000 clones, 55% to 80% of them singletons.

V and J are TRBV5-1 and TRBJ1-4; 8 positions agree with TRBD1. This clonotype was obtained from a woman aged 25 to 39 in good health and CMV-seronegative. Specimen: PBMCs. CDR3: CASSLGQGNEKLFF. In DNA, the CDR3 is TGCGCCAGCAGCTTGGGACAGGGGAATGAAAAACTGTTTTTT.